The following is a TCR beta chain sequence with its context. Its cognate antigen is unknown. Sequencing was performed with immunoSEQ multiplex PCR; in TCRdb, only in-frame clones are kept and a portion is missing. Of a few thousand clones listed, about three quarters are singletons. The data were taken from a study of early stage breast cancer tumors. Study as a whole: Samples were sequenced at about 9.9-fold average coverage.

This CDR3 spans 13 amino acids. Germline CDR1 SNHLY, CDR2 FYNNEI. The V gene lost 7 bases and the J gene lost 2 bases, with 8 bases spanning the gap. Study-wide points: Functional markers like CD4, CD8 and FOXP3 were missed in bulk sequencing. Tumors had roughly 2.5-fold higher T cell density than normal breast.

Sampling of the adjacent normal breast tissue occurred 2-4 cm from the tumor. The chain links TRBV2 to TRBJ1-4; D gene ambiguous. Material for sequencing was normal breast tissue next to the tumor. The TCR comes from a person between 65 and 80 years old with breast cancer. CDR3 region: CASTRPTNEKLFF. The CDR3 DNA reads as TGTGCCAGCACGCGGCCCACTAATGAAAAACTGTTTTTT.